The present TCR beta chain was sequenced within a study of cytomegalovirus exposure and HLA in healthy donors. Study-wide findings and caveats: Reports indicate that TCR beta sequences accurately predicted the HLA-A and HLA-B alleles of most subjects. The Asian-associated ancestry cluster reportedly had fewer N-insertions than the roughly 670-donor mean in a later analysis. Cytomegalovirus association was listed for 164 TCR beta chains. Sequencing depth across donors, presence/absence analyses assumed, was roughly uniform.

PCR was performed using 60 Vbeta and 13 Jbeta primers. Some clones are missing from TCRdb's copy, which holds only in-frame ones; the method was immunoSEQ multiplex PCR. Seen here are 130,000 to 150,000 clones, roughly 83% observed once, and the top ten hold more than 4%. For this clone: Its antigen is undetermined. One end of the junction fails to match germline, which may point to a read error.

Germline-derived CDR1 and CDR2 are SEHNR and FQNEAQ (reference sequence). The CDR3 length is 13 residues. The specimen sequenced was PBMCs. V and J are TRBV7-9 and TRBJ1-2; D unresolved. This clonotype was obtained from a man aged 35 to 55 in good health and CMV-seropositive. CDR3 in amino acids: CSSSLGLVYGYTF. Here the CDR3 DNA reads TGTTCCAGCAGCCTTGGACTGGTCTATGGCTACACCTTC.